This passage covers 7 T cell receptor beta chains from one sample sequenced in a study of shared clonotypes between healthy human individuals. Sequencing was performed with immunoSEQ multiplex PCR; in TCRdb, only in-frame clones are kept and a portion is missing. The repertoire has approximately 2,000,000 clones, just over 90% of them found once; the top ten carry 1.5% to 2%. Selected positively for CCR7 and CD45RO-negative, naive CD8 cells excluded terminally differentiated effector memory CD45RA+ cells. The sequencing sample was made of naive CD8+ T cells from PBMCs. All receptors derive from a man between 18 and 35 years old in good health. Some clones in this sample may be carry-over from other donors' samples.

This sequence joins TRBV14 and TRBJ2-3, with TRBD1 matching 7 bases. Germline CDR1 and CDR2: SGHDN and FVKESK. CDR3 length: 16 amino acids. The ends lost 3 bases at V and 6 bases at J; junction bases unmatched: 12. This CDR3 reads CASSQARGKGKDTQYF. The CDR3 nucleotides are TGTGCCAGCAGCCAGGCCAGGGGGAAGGGTAAGGATACGCAGTATTTT.

The chain couples TRBV5-1 to TRBJ2-1, with 10 bases matching TRBD2. The CDR3 has 15 residues. CDR1 and CDR2 from the germline V gene are SGHRS and YFSETQ. The trim removed 2 bases at V and 4 bases at J, leaving 3 bases unmatched. The CDR3 DNA reads TGCGCCAGCAGCTTTTCTAGCGGGGGATACAATGAGCAGTTCTTC. Protein: CASSFSSGGYNEQFF.

The chain recombines TRBV7-3 with TRBJ2-5, with TRBD2 identical over 9 bases. This CDR3 contains 16 residues. Germline CDR1 and CDR2: SGHTA and FQGTGA. Germline trimming cut 5 bases from V and 2 bases from J; bases unmatched to any gene: 9. This chain's CDR3 is CASSPGAGGLQETQYF. The CDR3 nucleotides read TGTGCCAGCAGCCCCGGAGCGGGAGGCCTACAAGAGACCCAGTACTTC.

The chain employs TRBV30 and TRBJ2-5, with 9 bases that match TRBD2. The CDR3 runs to 14 residues. CDR1 and CDR2 from the germline V gene are GTSNPN and SVGIG (reference sequence). With V trimmed by 1 base and J by 5 bases, 5 bases remained unmatched. CDR3 coding DNA: TGTGCCTGGAGTGGGCTAGCGGGATTTGAGACCCAGTACTTC. Its protein product is CAWSGLAGFETQYF.

The chain links TRBV4-1 to TRBJ2-1; 7 bases are a match to TRBD1. Losses at the gene ends were 6 bases for V and 4 bases for J; bases not matched to a gene: 6. The CDR3 covers 14 residues. Germline lookup yields CDR1 MGHRA and CDR2 YSYEKL. The CDR3 region has the DNA TGCGCCAGCAGGGATCGGGACAGTTACAATGAGCAGTTCTTC. Translation: CASRDRDSYNEQFF.

This chain uses TRBV30 with TRBJ2-2; D ambiguous. V lost 3 bases and J 9 bases, leaving 14 bases between the germline ends. Germline CDR1 is GTSNPN and CDR2 is SVGIG (reference sequence). CDR3 length: 13 residues. The CDR3 nucleotides read TGTGCCTGGAGCCGCCCAGTCCCCCGGGAGCTGTTTTTT. It is translated as CAWSRPVPRELFF.

The J gene is TRBJ1-5, the V gene TRBV27; no clear D. This CDR3 is built from 13 residues. Germline assignment: CDR1 MNHEY and CDR2 SMNVEV (reference sequence). The V gene lost 5 bases and the J gene lost 16 bases, with 21 bases spanning the gap. CDR3 in DNA: TGTGCCAGCAGTCCGGGAGCAGCCCGGCCTTTACATTTT. This sequence encodes CASSPGAARPLHF.